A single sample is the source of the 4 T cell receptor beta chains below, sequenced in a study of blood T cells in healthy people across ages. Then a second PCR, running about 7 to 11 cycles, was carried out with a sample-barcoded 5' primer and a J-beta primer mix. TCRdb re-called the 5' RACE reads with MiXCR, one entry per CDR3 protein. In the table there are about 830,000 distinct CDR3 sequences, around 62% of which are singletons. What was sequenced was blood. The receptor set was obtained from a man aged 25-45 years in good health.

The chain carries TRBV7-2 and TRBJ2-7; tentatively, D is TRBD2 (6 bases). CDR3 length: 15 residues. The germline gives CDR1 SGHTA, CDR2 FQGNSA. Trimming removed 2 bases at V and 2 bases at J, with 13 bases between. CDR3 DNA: TGTGCCAGCAGCTTAAGGGGAGGTGGGGCCTACGAGCAGTACTTC. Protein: CASSLRGGGAYEQYF.

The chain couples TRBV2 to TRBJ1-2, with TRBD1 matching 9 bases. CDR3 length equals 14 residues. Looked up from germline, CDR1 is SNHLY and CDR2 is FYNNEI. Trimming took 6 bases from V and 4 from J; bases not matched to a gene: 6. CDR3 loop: CASRGQGVIYGYTF. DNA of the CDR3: TGTGCCAGCAGGGGACAGGGCGTAATCTATGGCTACACCTTC.

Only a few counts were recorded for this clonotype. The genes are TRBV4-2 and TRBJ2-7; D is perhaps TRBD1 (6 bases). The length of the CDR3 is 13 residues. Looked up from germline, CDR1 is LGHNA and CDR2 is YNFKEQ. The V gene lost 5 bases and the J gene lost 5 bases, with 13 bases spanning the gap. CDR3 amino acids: CASSGQGRDEQYF. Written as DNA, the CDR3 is TGTGCCAGCAGCGGTCAGGGGCGGGACGAGCAGTACTTC.

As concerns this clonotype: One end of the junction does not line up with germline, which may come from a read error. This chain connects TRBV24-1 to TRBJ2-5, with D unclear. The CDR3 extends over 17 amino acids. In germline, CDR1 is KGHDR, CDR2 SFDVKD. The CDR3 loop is CASSDPSRLGLQETQYF. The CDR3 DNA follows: TGTGCCTCCAGTGACCCCTCTAGGCTAGGGCTCCAAGAGACCCAGTACTTC.